The 19 T cell receptor beta chains reported below all come from one sample, sequenced in a study of T cell changes during pregnancy in multiple sclerosis. The table came from immunoSEQ multiplex PCR; TCRdb's copy has only in-frame clones and leaves some out. The data hold about 58,000 clones, with 75% to 95% observed a single time. The sample consisted of CD4+ T cells from peripheral blood mononuclear cells, taken after pregnancy. The receptors shown here come from a female donor in good health, enrolled as a control in a pregnancy study.

The rearrangement uses TRBV11-2 and TRBJ1-2; 7 nucleotides match TRBD1. Germline assignment: CDR1 SGHAT and CDR2 FQNNGV. The CDR3 loop spans 14 amino acids. Trimming cost V 6 bases and J 4 bases; bases outside gene matches: 8. CDR3 residues: CASRRGGAGYGYTF. The CDR3 DNA reads TGTGCCAGCAGACGAGGGGGCGCTGGCTATGGCTACACCTTC.

The J gene is TRBJ1-3, the V gene TRBV10-1, with TRBD1 identical over 7 bases. After removal of 1 base from V and 2 bases from J, the junction contained 17 bases not matched to a gene. This CDR3 spans 20 amino acids. Germline-derived CDR1 and CDR2 are WNHNN and SYGVQD (reference sequence). CDR3: CASSECLYDADRVAGNTIYF. The CDR3 DNA reads TGCGCCAGCAGTGAGTGCCTGTACGACGCCGACAGGGTGGCTGGAAACACCATATATTTT.

This clone was recorded a few times. V is TRBV6-1 and J is TRBJ1-1, with D hard to call. V shed 2 bases and J shed 4 bases, with 14 bases lying between them. CDR3 length equals 15 residues. Germline CDR1 MNHNS, CDR2 SASEGT. In DNA, the CDR3 is TGTGCCAGCAGTGAAAGCGGTGGTTTCGGCACTGAAGCTTTCTTT. It yields the protein CASSESGGFGTEAFF.

V is TRBV6-5 and J is TRBJ1-1, with 7 bases lining up with TRBD1. J lost 3 bases, V lost 4 bases, and 2 bases had no gene match. Germline CDR1 is MNHEY and CDR2 is SVGAGI. The CDR3 totals 13 residues. Here the CDR3 DNA reads TGTGCCAGCAGTTTACAGGGGTACACTGAAGCTTTCTTT. Translating it yields CASSLQGYTEAFF.

This chain links TRBV11-2 with TRBJ2-4, with 9 bases aligning to TRBD2. CDR3 length equals 19 residues. J gave up 3 bases and V 4 bases, and 16 bases lay outside the gene matches. Germline CDR1 and CDR2: SGHAT and FQNNGV. In nucleotides, the CDR3 is TGTGCCAGCAGCTGGGGGCGCGGGGGGGATTCCCGGGGCAAAAACATTCAGTACTTC. It specifies CASSWGRGGDSRGKNIQYF.

This clone was seen just once. The chain has TRBV15 and TRBJ1-3, with no clear D. In germline, CDR1 is LNHNV, CDR2 YYDKDF (reference sequence). The CDR3 contains 13 residues. V was clipped by 0 bases and J by 7 bases, with 7 bases between them. CDR3 nucleotide sequence: TGTGCCACCAGCAGAGACCGACTGAACACCATATATTTT. It yields the protein CATSRDRLNTIYF.

The chain is built from TRBV11-3 and TRBJ1-2; D is perhaps TRBD1 (6 bases). The CDR3 sequence is 16 residues long. Germline CDR1 SGHNT, CDR2 YENEEA. Trimming stripped 0 bases from V and 2 bases from J, with 13 bases between. The CDR3 reads CASSLEGRGGNYGYTF. The CDR3 DNA reads as TGTGCCAGCAGCTTAGAGGGCAGGGGCGGCAACTATGGCTACACCTTC. The full variable domain, in which reference TRBV11-3 and TRBJ1-2 provide the parts outside the CDR3, is EAGVVQSPRYKIIEKKQPVAFWCNPISGHNTLYWYLQNLGQGPELLIRYENEEAVDDSQLPKDRFSAERLKGVDSTLKIQPAELGDSAVYLCASSLEGRGGNYGYTFGSGTRLTVV.

The chain combines TRBV18 with TRBJ1-4; no clear D. V shed 4 bases and J shed 2 bases, with 17 bases lying between them. The CDR3 runs 17 residues. The V gene's germline CDR1 is KGHSH and CDR2 LQKENI. The CDR3 nucleotides are TGTGCCAGCTCACTAAAATCGGGTGTTCCCACTAATGAAAAACTGTTTTTT. As protein: CASSLKSGVPTNEKLFF.

Here the CDR3 reads CASSLQGANTEAFF. CDR3 nucleotide sequence: TGCGCCAGCAGCCTACAGGGGGCTAACACTGAAGCTTTCTTT. The rearrangement links TRBV5-1 to TRBJ1-1; 9 nucleotides align to TRBD1. Losses at the gene ends were 4 bases for V and 2 bases for J; bases not matched to a gene: 3. The CDR3 runs to 14 residues. Germline CDR1 is SGHRS and CDR2 is YFSETQ.

J is TRBJ2-3 and V is TRBV18; no definite D call. Germline-derived CDR1 and CDR2 are KGHSH and LQKENI. Trimming cost V 6 bases and J 8 bases, with 24 bases left between them. CDR3 length: 16 amino acids. CDR3 coding DNA: TGTGCCAGCTCCCTCTCACCTCCCCGCGGTCTTGGTACGCAGTATTTT. Residues: CASSLSPPRGLGTQYF.

The rearrangement joins TRBV27 to TRBJ1-1; 8 bases line up with TRBD1. This CDR3 has 14 residues. Germline V gene data show CDR1 as MNHEY and CDR2 as SMNVEV (reference sequence). Trimming at V came to 3 bases and at J to 5 bases, leaving 5 bases not matched to a gene. Written as DNA, the CDR3 is TGTGCCAGCAGTTTGAGGACAGGGCTAACTGAAGCTTTCTTT. The encoded protein is CASSLRTGLTEAFF.

This clone was seen more than once but under ten times. The chain uses TRBV11-3 and TRBJ2-2; D ambiguous. The CDR3 has 13 amino acids. Trimming pared 3 bases from V and 8 bases from J, leaving 10 bases between. The germline gives CDR1 SGHNT, CDR2 YENEEA. The CDR3 sequence is CASSLTSQGELFF. In DNA form, the CDR3 reads TGTGCCAGCAGCTTGACGTCACAGGGGGAGCTGTTTTTT.

This chain uses TRBV4-3 with TRBJ2-7; D is possibly TRBD2 (6 bases). This CDR3 region has 16 residues. The germline V gene encodes CDR1 LGHNA and CDR2 YSLEER. The V end was cut by 0 bases, the J end by 5 bases, with 17 bases between. The chain's CDR3 is CASSQDLGGVADEQYF. The CDR3 nucleotides read TGCGCCAGCAGCCAAGATTTAGGCGGGGTGGCTGACGAGCAGTACTTC.

The rearrangement links TRBV10-2 to TRBJ1-1, with D uncertain. The CDR3 contains 13 residues. V was cut by 2 bases and J by 4 bases, with 8 bases left in between. Germline V gene data show CDR1 as WSHSY and CDR2 as SAAADI. The CDR3 loop is CASSELGSTEAFF. The CDR3 DNA follows: TGCGCCAGCAGTGAGCTGGGGAGCACTGAAGCTTTCTTT.

The chain couples TRBV18 to TRBJ1-1; D is unresolved. Germline CDR1 KGHSH, CDR2 LQKENI. This CDR3 spans 16 amino acids. Trimming took off 2 bases at V and 0 bases at J, with 13 bases between the two ends. For the CDR3, the DNA is TGTGCCAGCTCACCAAATGGCGGAATCATGAACACTGAAGCTTTCTTT. The encoded protein is CASSPNGGIMNTEAFF.

The gene calls are TRBV10-3 and TRBJ1-1; 7 bases line up with TRBD1. Germline CDR1 and CDR2: ENHRY and SYGVKD. The length of the CDR3 is 14 residues. V shed 7 bases and J 3 bases; nucleotides not matched to a gene: 8. The CDR3 DNA reads TGTGCCATCACCTCGGACAGGTCGGACACTGAAGCTTTCTTT. Its protein product is CAITSDRSDTEAFF.

The chain carries TRBV7-2 and TRBJ2-7; 8 nucleotides align to TRBD1. This CDR3 comprises 16 residues. Unmatched junction bases numbered 4, after V lost 0 bases and J lost 0 bases. Germline-derived CDR1 and CDR2 are SGHTA and FQGNSA. The CDR3 DNA reads as TGTGCCAGCAGCTTAGCTGGACAGGGTAGCTCCTACGAGCAGTACTTC. This encodes CASSLAGQGSSYEQYF.

The chain recombines TRBV9 with TRBJ2-3, with 8 bases fitting TRBD1. CDR1 is SGDLS, CDR2 YYNGEE, per germline. The CDR3 consists of 13 residues. V lost 3 bases to trimming and J lost 5 bases; unmatched junction nucleotides: 2. CDR3 in DNA: TGTGCCAGCAGCGCACAGGGGGTAGATACGCAGTATTTT. Amino acid sequence: CASSAQGVDTQYF.

The rearrangement uses TRBV30 and TRBJ1-3, with 7 nucleotides matching TRBD1. CDR1 and CDR2 (germline): GTSNPN, SVGIG (reference sequence). The CDR3 is 15 residues long. Trimming at V came to 2 bases and at J to 0 bases, leaving 4 bases not matched to a gene. This CDR3 reads CAWSLGQVSGNTIYF. CDR3 nucleotide sequence: TGTGCCTGGAGTCTAGGACAGGTCTCTGGAAACACCATATATTTT.